The TCR beta chain described here comes from a study of Tregs in tolerant kidney transplant recipients. Regarding the study as a whole: Biological reproducibility was not directly addressed in this study. Few patients were studied, so findings need validation in larger groups.

With 0 bases removed from V and 0 bases from J, the gap between germline ends came to 10 bases. The CDR3 spans 15 residues. Germline-derived CDR1 and CDR2 are GTSNPN and SVGIG (reference sequence). Unstimulated Tregs (CD4+CD25+CD127-) and CD4+CD25- non-Tregs were sorted from PBMCs. Regarding this clone: Its antigen is as yet unknown. Distinct nucleotide sequences in the sample also encode this CDR3.

TCRdb keeps only in-frame clones here, not all; method: immunoSEQ multiplex PCR. The repertoire consists of 200,000 to 300,000 clones, with about 80% occurring once and the leading ten covering around 0.6%. The sample consisted of CD4+ T cells from blood. The rearrangement uses TRBV30 and TRBJ2-3; no clear D. The sequence was obtained from a human donor in good health. CDR3 in amino acids: CAWSVPSPSTDTQYF. Here the CDR3 DNA reads TGTGCCTGGAGTGTACCCAGCCCCAGCACAGATACGCAGTATTTT. Based on the CDR3 plus reference TRBV30 and TRBJ2-3, the full variable domain is SQTIHQWPATLVQPVGSPLSLECTVEGTSNPNLYWYRQAAGRGLQLLFYSVGIGQISSEVPQNLSASRPQDRQFILSSKKLLLSDSGFYLCAWSVPSPSTDTQYFGPGTRLTVL.